These T cell receptor beta chains were read from a single sample in a study of regulatory T cells in long-lasting Graves disease. Via MiXCR, TCRdb re-called the multiplex PCR reads, giving one row per CDR3 protein. In the table there are a few hundred thousand distinct CDR3 sequences, about 16% of which are singletons. These data were also reused for a study on T cells in Graves' hyperthyroidism and ophthalmopathy.

The input for sequencing was peripheral blood mononuclear cells (PBMCs), taken at new diagnosis, from a patient treated with antithyroid drugs. The source of these receptors is a woman aged 18-30 years with Graves disease. The CDR3 runs from the conserved cysteine through the conserved F or W. The D gene is left open where the match is weak. Size values are once, few and many counts, or a class for expanded clones, and some rows have none.

size	V	D	J	length	DNA	CDR3
.	TRBV19	TRBD1	TRBJ2-7	13	TGTGCCAGTACTGGACAGGGAGCCTACGAGCAGTACTTC	CASTGQGAYEQYF
many	TRBV30	.	TRBJ1-5	13	TGTGCCTGGAGTGCGGGGTTCAATCAGCCCCAGCATTTT	CAWSAGFNQPQHF
.	TRBV7-6	TRBD2	TRBJ2-3	19	TGTGCCAGCAGCCCCCGGGTAGCGGGGACCGTCATAAGCGCAGATACGCAGTATTTT	CASSPRVAGTVISADTQYF
.	TRBV12-3/TRBV12-4	.	TRBJ2-2	13	TGTGCCAGCCAACCGACGAACACCGGGGAGCTGTTTTTT	CASQPTNTGELFF
many	TRBV5-1	TRBD2	TRBJ2-1	19	TGCGCCAGCAGCCCCCGGAGAGGACTAGCGGGACGAACCAACAATGAGCAGTTCTTC	CASSPRRGLAGRTNNEQFF
many	TRBV20-1	.	TRBJ2-1	13	TGCAGTGCTAGGGCACAGGAGTACAATGAGCAGTTCTTC	CSARAQEYNEQFF
few	TRBV20-1	TRBD2	TRBJ2-7	13	TGCAGTGCCCCGGGACTAGCGGGAGACGAGCAGTACTTC	CSAPGLAGDEQYF
many	TRBV30	.	TRBJ2-7	12	TGTGCCTGGAGTGTTGGGTTGAGCGAGCAGTACTTC	CAWSVGLSEQYF
many	TRBV7-3	.	TRBJ2-3	14	TGTGCCAGCAGCCCGGGACTCTTAACGGATACGCAGTATTTT	CASSPGLLTDTQYF
many	TRBV6-1	.	TRBJ2-7	15	TGTGCCAGCAGCCAGGACCCCAGGAGCTCCTACGAGCAGTACTTC	CASSQDPRSSYEQYF
many	TRBV20-1	TRBD1	TRBJ2-7	13	TGCAGTGCCCCCGAAACAGGGGCCTACGAGCAGTACTTC	CSAPETGAYEQYF
many	TRBV28	.	TRBJ2-2	12	TGTGCCAGCAGTCTCATGACCGGGGAGCTGTTTTTT	CASSLMTGELFF
.	TRBV15	TRBD2	TRBJ2-3	18	TGTGCCACCAGCAGAGACAGGAGTAGCGGGAGCTTAACAGATACGCAGTATTTT	CATSRDRSSGSLTDTQYF
few	TRBV5-1	TRBD2	TRBJ2-1	17	TGCGCCAGCAGCCCTGGACTAGCGGGGGGGCCGTACAATGAGCAGTTCTTC	CASSPGLAGGPYNEQFF
many	TRBV7-9	TRBD1	TRBJ2-7	14	TGTGCCAGCAGCCGGACAGGATCAACCTACGAGCAGTACTTC	CASSRTGSTYEQYF
few	TRBV2	.	TRBJ2-5	14	TGTGCCAGCAGTGACCTTAGGGATCAAGAGACCCAGTACTTC	CASSDLRDQETQYF
many	TRBV20-1	TRBD1	TRBJ1-6	15	TGCAGTCCCAGGGGGGCCCCAAATATCAATTCACCCCTCCACTTT	CSPRGAPNINSPLHF
many	TRBV20-1	.	TRBJ2-5	14	TGCAGTGCTAGAGATGTGAACCGCGGGGAGACCCAGTACTTC	CSARDVNRGETQYF
many	TRBV5-1	.	TRBJ2-7	15	TGCGCCAGCAGCTTAGAAACAGGGCAGTCCTACGAGCAGTACTTC	CASSLETGQSYEQYF
few	TRBV28	.	TRBJ2-7	15	TGTGCCAGCAGCTCAGCGTCTGGAGTGTCCTACGAGCAGTACTTC	CASSSASGVSYEQYF
.	TRBV27	.	TRBJ1-1	14	TGTGCCAGCAGTCACCCGACAACGAACACTGAAGCTTTCTTT	CASSHPTTNTEAFF
many	TRBV3-1	TRBD2	TRBJ2-3	16	TGTGCCAGCAGCCAAGATCTAGCGGGGGGGACAGATACGCAGTATTTT	CASSQDLAGGTDTQYF
.	TRBV29-1	.	TRBJ1-1	12	TGCAGCGTTCATACAGGGCGTACTGAAGCTTTCTTT	CSVHTGRTEAFF
.	TRBV19	TRBD1	TRBJ1-1	16	TGTGCCAGTAGTATAGCCCGGACAGGGCGCCGAGATGAAGCTTTCTTT	CASSIARTGRRDEAFF
.	TRBV6-1	.	TRBJ2-2	16	TGTGCCAGCAGTGAAGGCGAGGACGCAGTTCGGGGGGAGCTGTTTTTT	CASSEGEDAVRGELFF
many	TRBV12-3/TRBV12-4	.	TRBJ1-1	14	TGTGCCAGCAGTGCCCTGGACGCTAACACTGAAGCTTTCTTT	CASSALDANTEAFF
few	TRBV19	TRBD1	TRBJ2-7	19	TGTGCCAGTGCACCGGTCCACAGGGGCTCTCTCACACAAAAATACGAGCAGTACTTC	CASAPVHRGSLTQKYEQYF
few	TRBV7-9	.	TRBJ2-4	14	TGTGCCAGCAGCTTACGAGACTTAGGAAACATTCAGTACTTC	CASSLRDLGNIQYF
many	TRBV19	TRBD1	TRBJ1-1	13	TGTGCCAGCCAGGAGGACAGGGCCGCTGAAGCTTTCTTT	CASQEDRAAEAFF
few	TRBV15	TRBD1	TRBJ1-2	15	TGTGCCACCAGCAGAGGCCGGACAGGGATCGATGGCTACACCTTC	CATSRGRTGIDGYTF
many	TRBV5-1	.	TRBJ2-7	14	TGCGCCAGCAGCTTGGTTGCGGTCTCCTACGAGCAGTACTTC	CASSLVAVSYEQYF
.	TRBV4-2	.	TRBJ1-2	14	TGTGCCAGCAGCCAAATTAGGGACAACTATGGCTACACCTTC	CASSQIRDNYGYTF
many	TRBV2	TRBD2	TRBJ2-1	15	TGTGCCAGCAGCGGGACTAGCGGGAGAGGGGGGTACGGGTTCTTC	CASSGTSGRGGYGFF
.	TRBV19	.	TRBJ1-5	15	TGTGCCAGTTCCTGGGCTCGGGATAGCAATCAGCCCCAGCATTTT	CASSWARDSNQPQHF
many	TRBV7-8	TRBD1	TRBJ2-1	16	TGTGCCAGCAGCTTAGTTACCGGGACAGCCTACAATGAGCAGTTCTTC	CASSLVTGTAYNEQFF
.	TRBV18	.	TRBJ2-3	16	TGTGCCAGCTCACCCCTCGGGTCAGGAGTCACAGATACGCAGTATTTT	CASSPLGSGVTDTQYF
once	TRBV30	TRBD1	TRBJ2-7	13	TGTGCCTGGAGACCGACAGGGACCAACGAGCAGTACTTC	CAWRPTGTNEQYF
many	TRBV5-1	TRBD1	TRBJ2-7	16	TGCGCCAGCAGCGCCGAGGGACAGGGAGTCCGCAACGAGCAGTACTTC	CASSAEGQGVRNEQYF
.	TRBV20-1	TRBD2	TRBJ2-7	15	TGCAGTGCCTCCGGGACTAGCGGGGACTCCTACGAGCAGTACTTC	CSASGTSGDSYEQYF
.	TRBV13	TRBD1	TRBJ1-2	15	TGTGCCAGCAGCCTACACAGGGGTCGTCACTATGGCTACACCTTC	CASSLHRGRHYGYTF
many	TRBV6-1	TRBD1	TRBJ2-1	15	TGTGCCAGCACGGAGGGGACAGGGAGCTCCAATGAGCAGTTCTTC	CASTEGTGSSNEQFF
many	TRBV5-4	TRBD1	TRBJ2-2	15	TGTGCCAGCAGCTTGGCGACAGGGGGCACCGGGGAGCTGTTTTTT	CASSLATGGTGELFF
.	TRBV4-1	TRBD1	TRBJ2-5	15	TGCGCCAGCAGCCAAGTTTGGGGACAGCAAGAGACCCAGTACTTC	CASSQVWGQQETQYF
many	TRBV7-9	.	TRBJ2-7	14	TGTGCCAGCAGCTTAGCGGACGGATCCTACGAGCAGTACTTC	CASSLADGSYEQYF
many	TRBV3-1	.	TRBJ1-1	14	TGTGCCAGCATGACAACAGGGAGGGGCACTGAAGCTTTCTTT	CASMTTGRGTEAFF
.	TRBV5-5	.	TRBJ1-6	15	TGTGCCAGCAGCTTGGACAGAAGATTGTCGTCACCCCTCCACTTT	CASSLDRRLSSPLHF
.	TRBV9	TRBD2	TRBJ2-3	16	TGTGCCAGCAGCGCCTTCCCTACTAGCGGAAAAGATACGCAGTATTTT	CASSAFPTSGKDTQYF
.	TRBV27	TRBD2	TRBJ2-5	16	TGTGCCAGCAGTTTAGGGTGGAGGACTAGCTCGAAGACCCAGTACTTC	CASSLGWRTSSKTQYF
many	TRBV18	.	TRBJ1-2	15	TGTGCCAGCTCACCACGGACTTATGCGAGCTATGGCTACACCTTC	CASSPRTYASYGYTF
many	TRBV30	.	TRBJ2-7	14	TGTGCCTGGGGGGGACCGCCACTAGCCTACAAGCAGTACTTC	CAWGGPPLAYKQYF
few	TRBV7-9	TRBD2	TRBJ2-3	15	TGTGCCAGCAGAGGTCGCGGGGGGGCCCCAGGTACGCAGTATTTT	CASRGRGGAPGTQYF
.	TRBV3-1	.	TRBJ2-5	15	TGTGCCAGCAGCCAAGATGGAGGGGATCAGGAGACCCAGTACTTC	CASSQDGGDQETQYF
few	TRBV20-1	TRBD1	TRBJ2-1	16	TGCAGTGCAAAGAGACAGGGGCCCCTCGTCGGCAATGAGCAGTTCTTC	CSAKRQGPLVGNEQFF